The entry below gives a single T cell receptor beta chain sequence along with its context. The sample comes from a study of identical twins. TCRdb reanalysed the 5' RACE reads using MiXCR and keeps one entry per CDR3 protein. The sample lists some 190,000 distinct CDR3 sequences, 15% to 20% occurring once. V was trimmed by 6 bases and J by 3 bases, leaving 21 bases between them. Germline V gives CDR1 MNHEY, CDR2 SVGEGT. This CDR3 spans 17 amino acids. These records were also assigned to another study, of T cells expressing NK-cell markers. That paper adds: Sorted CD3+CD56+NKG2C+, CD3+CD56+NKG2C- and CD3+CD56-NKG2C+ T-cell subsets were beta-chain profiled. Sequencing covered eight donors, seven HCMV-seropositive and one seronegative. An anti-gamma-delta TCR antibody restricted sorting to alpha-beta TCR T cells in several experiments.

The origin of this receptor is a young woman in good health. Sequences were obtained from CD8+ T cells sorted from blood. The chain couples TRBV6-2 or TRBV6-3 to TRBJ1-5; D unresolved. The CDR3 loop is CASRDLRPPEYNQPQHF. Written as DNA, the CDR3 is TGTGCCAGCAGAGACCTCCGGCCCCCAGAATACAATCAGCCCCAGCATTTT.